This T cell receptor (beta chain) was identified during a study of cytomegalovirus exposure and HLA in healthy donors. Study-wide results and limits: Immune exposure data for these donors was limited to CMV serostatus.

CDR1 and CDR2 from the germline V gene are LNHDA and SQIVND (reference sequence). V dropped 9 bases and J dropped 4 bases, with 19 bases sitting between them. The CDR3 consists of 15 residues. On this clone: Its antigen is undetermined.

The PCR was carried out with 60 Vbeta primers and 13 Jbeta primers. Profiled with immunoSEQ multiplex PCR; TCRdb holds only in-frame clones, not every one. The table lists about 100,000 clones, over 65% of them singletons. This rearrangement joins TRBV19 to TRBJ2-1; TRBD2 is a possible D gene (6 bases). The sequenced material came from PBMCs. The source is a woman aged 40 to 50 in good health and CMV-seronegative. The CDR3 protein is CASEPAGGTYNEQFF. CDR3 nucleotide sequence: TGTGCCAGCGAGCCGGCCGGGGGTACGTACAATGAGCAGTTCTTC.